This T cell receptor (beta chain) was retrieved from a study of blood T cell repertoires in COVID-19. About the research overall: COVID-19 samples from acute and convalescent phases originated in the United States, Italy and Spain.

This table comes from immunoSEQ multiplex PCR, and its TCRdb copy is limited to in-frame clones, with some not included. The table has around 250,000 clones, around 80% seen once; the top ten hold 5% to 6%. Germline V gene sequence: CDR1 MGHRA, CDR2 YSYEKL. The V segment lost 0 bases and the J segment 4 bases; nucleotides outside the gene matches: 4. The CDR3 runs 16 residues. In regard to this clone: Other nucleotide sequences in the sample specify the same CDR3.

The chain combines TRBV4-1 with TRBJ2-1, with 9 bases lining up with TRBD2. The sequence was obtained from a man aged 80 or over with acute or convalescent COVID-19. Sequenced material: peripheral blood. The CDR3 reads CASSQDWLAGYNEQFF. The CDR3, as DNA: TGCGCCAGCAGCCAAGATTGGCTAGCGGGGTACAATGAGCAGTTCTTC.